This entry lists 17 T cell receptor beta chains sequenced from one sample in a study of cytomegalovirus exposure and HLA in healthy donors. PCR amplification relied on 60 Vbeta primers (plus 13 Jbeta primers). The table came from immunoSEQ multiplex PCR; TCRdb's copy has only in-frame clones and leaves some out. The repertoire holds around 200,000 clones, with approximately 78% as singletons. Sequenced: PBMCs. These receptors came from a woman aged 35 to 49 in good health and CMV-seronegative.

The CDR3 sequence is CASSVDLGYEQYF. The CDR3 DNA reads TGTGCCAGCAGCGTAGATCTCGGCTACGAGCAGTACTTC. The chain couples TRBV9 to TRBJ2-7, with D unclear. The CDR3 has 13 amino acids. Per the germline V gene, CDR1 is SGDLS and CDR2 is YYNGEE. V was clipped by 0 bases and J by 3 bases, with 7 bases between them.

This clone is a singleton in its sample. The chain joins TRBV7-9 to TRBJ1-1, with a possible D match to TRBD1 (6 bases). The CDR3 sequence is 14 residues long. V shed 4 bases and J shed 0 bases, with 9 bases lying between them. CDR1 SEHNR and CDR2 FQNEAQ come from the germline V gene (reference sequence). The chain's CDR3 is CASSSDSLNTEAFF. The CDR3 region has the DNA TGTGCCAGCAGCTCGGACAGCTTGAACACTGAAGCTTTCTTT. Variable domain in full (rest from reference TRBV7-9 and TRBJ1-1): DTGVSQNPRHKITKRGQNVTFRCDPISEHNRLYWYRQTLGQGPEFLTYFQNEAQLEKSRLLSDRFSAERPKGSFSTLEIQRTEQGDSAMYLCASSSDSLNTEAFFGQGTRLTVV.

CDR3 coding DNA: TGTGCCAGCAGCCAAGTCGACAGTAAGAATGGCTACACCTTC. Translation: CASSQVDSKNGYTF. The V gene is TRBV4-2, the J gene TRBJ1-2; D perhaps matches TRBD1 (5 bases). Trimming removed 1 base at V and 6 bases at J, with 12 bases between. The CDR3 consists of 14 residues. Germline CDR1 is LGHNA and CDR2 is YNFKEQ.

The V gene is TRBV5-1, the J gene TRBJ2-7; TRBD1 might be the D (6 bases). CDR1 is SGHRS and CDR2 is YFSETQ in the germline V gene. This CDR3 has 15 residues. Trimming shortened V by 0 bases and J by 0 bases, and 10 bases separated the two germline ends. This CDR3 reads CASSLGQAISYEQYF. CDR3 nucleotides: TGCGCCAGCAGCTTGGGACAGGCCATCTCCTACGAGCAGTACTTC. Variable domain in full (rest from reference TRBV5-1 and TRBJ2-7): KAGVTQTPRYLIKTRGQQVTLSCSPISGHRSVSWYQQTPGQGLQFLFEYFSETQRNKGNFPGRFSGRQFSNSRSEMNVSTLELGDSALYLCASSLGQAISYEQYFGPGTRLTVT.

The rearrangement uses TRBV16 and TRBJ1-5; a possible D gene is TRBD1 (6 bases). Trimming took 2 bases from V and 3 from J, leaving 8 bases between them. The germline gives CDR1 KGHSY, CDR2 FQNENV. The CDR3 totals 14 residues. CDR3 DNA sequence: TGTGCCAGCAGCCAACGGGACATCAATCAGCCCCAGCATTTT. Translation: CASSQRDINQPQHF.

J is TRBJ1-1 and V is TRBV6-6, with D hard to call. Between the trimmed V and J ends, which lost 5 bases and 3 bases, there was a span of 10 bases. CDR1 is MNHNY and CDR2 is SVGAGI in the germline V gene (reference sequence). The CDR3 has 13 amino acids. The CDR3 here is CASSQLKDTEAFF. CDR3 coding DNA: TGTGCCAGCAGTCAACTGAAAGACACTGAAGCTTTCTTT.

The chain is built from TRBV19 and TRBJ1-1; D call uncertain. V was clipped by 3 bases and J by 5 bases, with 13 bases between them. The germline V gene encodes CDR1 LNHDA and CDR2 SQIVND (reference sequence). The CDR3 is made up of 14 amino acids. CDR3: CASSIRDGGTEAFF. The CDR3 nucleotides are TGTGCCAGTAGTATCCGAGACGGAGGGACTGAAGCTTTCTTT.

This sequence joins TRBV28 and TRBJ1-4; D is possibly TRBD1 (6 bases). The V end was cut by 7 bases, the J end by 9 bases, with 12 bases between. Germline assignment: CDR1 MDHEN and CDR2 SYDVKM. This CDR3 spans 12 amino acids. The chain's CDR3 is CASKAGTQKLFF. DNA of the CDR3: TGTGCCAGCAAGGCAGGGACACAAAAACTGTTTTTT. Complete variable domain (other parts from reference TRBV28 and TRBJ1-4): DVKVTQSSRYLVKRTGEKVFLECVQDMDHENMFWYRQDPGLGLRLIYFSYDVKMKEKGDIPEGYSVSREKKERFSLILESASTNQTSMYLCASKAGTQKLFFGSGTQLSVL.

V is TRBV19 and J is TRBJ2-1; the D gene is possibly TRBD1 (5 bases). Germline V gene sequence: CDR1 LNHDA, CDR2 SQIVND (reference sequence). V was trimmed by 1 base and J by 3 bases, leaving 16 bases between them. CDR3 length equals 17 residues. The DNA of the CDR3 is TGTGCCAGTAGTATAGGACAGACCCCTCTCGGCTACAATGAGCAGTTCTTC. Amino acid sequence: CASSIGQTPLGYNEQFF.

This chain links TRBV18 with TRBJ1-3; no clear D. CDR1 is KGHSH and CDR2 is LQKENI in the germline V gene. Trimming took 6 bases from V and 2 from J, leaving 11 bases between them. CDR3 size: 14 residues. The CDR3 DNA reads TGTGCCAGCTCCCCCGTGGAGACTGGAAACACCATATATTTT. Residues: CASSPVETGNTIYF.

CDR3 in amino acids: CASSPATGGRTEAFF. As DNA, the CDR3 is TGTGCCAGCAGTCCCGCCACAGGGGGCAGAACTGAAGCTTTCTTT. The gene calls are TRBV6-1 and TRBJ1-1; 9 nucleotides agree with TRBD1. Germline CDR1 MNHNS, CDR2 SASEGT. The CDR3 totals 15 residues. J was trimmed by 5 bases and V by 5 bases; bases with no gene match: 9.

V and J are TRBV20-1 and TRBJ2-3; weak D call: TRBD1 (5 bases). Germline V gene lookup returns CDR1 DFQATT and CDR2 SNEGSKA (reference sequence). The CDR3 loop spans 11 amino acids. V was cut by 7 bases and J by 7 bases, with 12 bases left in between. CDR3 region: CSVGGQYTQYF. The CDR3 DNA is TGCAGTGTTGGCGGACAATATACGCAGTATTTT.

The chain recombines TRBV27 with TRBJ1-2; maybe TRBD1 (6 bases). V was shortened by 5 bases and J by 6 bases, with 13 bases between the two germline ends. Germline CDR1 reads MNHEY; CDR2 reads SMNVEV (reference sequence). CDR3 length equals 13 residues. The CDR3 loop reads CASSTRGANGYTF. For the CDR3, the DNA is TGTGCCAGCAGTACCAGGGGAGCTAATGGCTACACCTTC.

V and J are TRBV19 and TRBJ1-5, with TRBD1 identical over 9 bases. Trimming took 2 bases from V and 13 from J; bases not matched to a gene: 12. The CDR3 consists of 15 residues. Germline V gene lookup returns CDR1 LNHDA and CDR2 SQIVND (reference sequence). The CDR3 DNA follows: TGTGCCAGTAGTATATCGGGGGACAGGGAGATGGAGCAGCATTTT. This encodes CASSISGDREMEQHF.

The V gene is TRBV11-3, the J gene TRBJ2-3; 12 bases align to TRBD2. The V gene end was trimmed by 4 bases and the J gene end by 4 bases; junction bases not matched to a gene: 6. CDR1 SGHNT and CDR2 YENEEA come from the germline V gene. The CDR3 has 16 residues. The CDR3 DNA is TGTGCCAGCAGCTCGCTAGCGGGAGGGCAGCCAGATACGCAGTATTTT. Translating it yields CASSSLAGGQPDTQYF.

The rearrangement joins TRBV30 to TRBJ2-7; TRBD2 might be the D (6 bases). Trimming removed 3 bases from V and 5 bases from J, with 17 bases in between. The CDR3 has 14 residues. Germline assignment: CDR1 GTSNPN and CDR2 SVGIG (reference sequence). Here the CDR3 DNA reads TGTGCCTGGAGCGTCTTCGGGGGATGGAACGAGCAGTACTTC. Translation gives CAWSVFGGWNEQYF. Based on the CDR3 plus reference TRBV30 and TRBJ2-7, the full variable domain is SQTIHQWPATLVQPVGSPLSLECTVEGTSNPNLYWYRQAAGRGLQLLFYSVGIGQISSEVPQNLSASRPQDRQFILSSKKLLLSDSGFYLCAWSVFGGWNEQYFGPGTRLTVT.

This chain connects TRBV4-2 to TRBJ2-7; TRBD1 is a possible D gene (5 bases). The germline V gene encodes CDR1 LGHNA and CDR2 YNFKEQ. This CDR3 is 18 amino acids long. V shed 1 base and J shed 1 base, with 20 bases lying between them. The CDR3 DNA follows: TGTGCCAGCAGCCAAGGTCTGGTTTCAGGGAAGCTTTCCTACGAGCAGTACTTC. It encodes CASSQGLVSGKLSYEQYF.